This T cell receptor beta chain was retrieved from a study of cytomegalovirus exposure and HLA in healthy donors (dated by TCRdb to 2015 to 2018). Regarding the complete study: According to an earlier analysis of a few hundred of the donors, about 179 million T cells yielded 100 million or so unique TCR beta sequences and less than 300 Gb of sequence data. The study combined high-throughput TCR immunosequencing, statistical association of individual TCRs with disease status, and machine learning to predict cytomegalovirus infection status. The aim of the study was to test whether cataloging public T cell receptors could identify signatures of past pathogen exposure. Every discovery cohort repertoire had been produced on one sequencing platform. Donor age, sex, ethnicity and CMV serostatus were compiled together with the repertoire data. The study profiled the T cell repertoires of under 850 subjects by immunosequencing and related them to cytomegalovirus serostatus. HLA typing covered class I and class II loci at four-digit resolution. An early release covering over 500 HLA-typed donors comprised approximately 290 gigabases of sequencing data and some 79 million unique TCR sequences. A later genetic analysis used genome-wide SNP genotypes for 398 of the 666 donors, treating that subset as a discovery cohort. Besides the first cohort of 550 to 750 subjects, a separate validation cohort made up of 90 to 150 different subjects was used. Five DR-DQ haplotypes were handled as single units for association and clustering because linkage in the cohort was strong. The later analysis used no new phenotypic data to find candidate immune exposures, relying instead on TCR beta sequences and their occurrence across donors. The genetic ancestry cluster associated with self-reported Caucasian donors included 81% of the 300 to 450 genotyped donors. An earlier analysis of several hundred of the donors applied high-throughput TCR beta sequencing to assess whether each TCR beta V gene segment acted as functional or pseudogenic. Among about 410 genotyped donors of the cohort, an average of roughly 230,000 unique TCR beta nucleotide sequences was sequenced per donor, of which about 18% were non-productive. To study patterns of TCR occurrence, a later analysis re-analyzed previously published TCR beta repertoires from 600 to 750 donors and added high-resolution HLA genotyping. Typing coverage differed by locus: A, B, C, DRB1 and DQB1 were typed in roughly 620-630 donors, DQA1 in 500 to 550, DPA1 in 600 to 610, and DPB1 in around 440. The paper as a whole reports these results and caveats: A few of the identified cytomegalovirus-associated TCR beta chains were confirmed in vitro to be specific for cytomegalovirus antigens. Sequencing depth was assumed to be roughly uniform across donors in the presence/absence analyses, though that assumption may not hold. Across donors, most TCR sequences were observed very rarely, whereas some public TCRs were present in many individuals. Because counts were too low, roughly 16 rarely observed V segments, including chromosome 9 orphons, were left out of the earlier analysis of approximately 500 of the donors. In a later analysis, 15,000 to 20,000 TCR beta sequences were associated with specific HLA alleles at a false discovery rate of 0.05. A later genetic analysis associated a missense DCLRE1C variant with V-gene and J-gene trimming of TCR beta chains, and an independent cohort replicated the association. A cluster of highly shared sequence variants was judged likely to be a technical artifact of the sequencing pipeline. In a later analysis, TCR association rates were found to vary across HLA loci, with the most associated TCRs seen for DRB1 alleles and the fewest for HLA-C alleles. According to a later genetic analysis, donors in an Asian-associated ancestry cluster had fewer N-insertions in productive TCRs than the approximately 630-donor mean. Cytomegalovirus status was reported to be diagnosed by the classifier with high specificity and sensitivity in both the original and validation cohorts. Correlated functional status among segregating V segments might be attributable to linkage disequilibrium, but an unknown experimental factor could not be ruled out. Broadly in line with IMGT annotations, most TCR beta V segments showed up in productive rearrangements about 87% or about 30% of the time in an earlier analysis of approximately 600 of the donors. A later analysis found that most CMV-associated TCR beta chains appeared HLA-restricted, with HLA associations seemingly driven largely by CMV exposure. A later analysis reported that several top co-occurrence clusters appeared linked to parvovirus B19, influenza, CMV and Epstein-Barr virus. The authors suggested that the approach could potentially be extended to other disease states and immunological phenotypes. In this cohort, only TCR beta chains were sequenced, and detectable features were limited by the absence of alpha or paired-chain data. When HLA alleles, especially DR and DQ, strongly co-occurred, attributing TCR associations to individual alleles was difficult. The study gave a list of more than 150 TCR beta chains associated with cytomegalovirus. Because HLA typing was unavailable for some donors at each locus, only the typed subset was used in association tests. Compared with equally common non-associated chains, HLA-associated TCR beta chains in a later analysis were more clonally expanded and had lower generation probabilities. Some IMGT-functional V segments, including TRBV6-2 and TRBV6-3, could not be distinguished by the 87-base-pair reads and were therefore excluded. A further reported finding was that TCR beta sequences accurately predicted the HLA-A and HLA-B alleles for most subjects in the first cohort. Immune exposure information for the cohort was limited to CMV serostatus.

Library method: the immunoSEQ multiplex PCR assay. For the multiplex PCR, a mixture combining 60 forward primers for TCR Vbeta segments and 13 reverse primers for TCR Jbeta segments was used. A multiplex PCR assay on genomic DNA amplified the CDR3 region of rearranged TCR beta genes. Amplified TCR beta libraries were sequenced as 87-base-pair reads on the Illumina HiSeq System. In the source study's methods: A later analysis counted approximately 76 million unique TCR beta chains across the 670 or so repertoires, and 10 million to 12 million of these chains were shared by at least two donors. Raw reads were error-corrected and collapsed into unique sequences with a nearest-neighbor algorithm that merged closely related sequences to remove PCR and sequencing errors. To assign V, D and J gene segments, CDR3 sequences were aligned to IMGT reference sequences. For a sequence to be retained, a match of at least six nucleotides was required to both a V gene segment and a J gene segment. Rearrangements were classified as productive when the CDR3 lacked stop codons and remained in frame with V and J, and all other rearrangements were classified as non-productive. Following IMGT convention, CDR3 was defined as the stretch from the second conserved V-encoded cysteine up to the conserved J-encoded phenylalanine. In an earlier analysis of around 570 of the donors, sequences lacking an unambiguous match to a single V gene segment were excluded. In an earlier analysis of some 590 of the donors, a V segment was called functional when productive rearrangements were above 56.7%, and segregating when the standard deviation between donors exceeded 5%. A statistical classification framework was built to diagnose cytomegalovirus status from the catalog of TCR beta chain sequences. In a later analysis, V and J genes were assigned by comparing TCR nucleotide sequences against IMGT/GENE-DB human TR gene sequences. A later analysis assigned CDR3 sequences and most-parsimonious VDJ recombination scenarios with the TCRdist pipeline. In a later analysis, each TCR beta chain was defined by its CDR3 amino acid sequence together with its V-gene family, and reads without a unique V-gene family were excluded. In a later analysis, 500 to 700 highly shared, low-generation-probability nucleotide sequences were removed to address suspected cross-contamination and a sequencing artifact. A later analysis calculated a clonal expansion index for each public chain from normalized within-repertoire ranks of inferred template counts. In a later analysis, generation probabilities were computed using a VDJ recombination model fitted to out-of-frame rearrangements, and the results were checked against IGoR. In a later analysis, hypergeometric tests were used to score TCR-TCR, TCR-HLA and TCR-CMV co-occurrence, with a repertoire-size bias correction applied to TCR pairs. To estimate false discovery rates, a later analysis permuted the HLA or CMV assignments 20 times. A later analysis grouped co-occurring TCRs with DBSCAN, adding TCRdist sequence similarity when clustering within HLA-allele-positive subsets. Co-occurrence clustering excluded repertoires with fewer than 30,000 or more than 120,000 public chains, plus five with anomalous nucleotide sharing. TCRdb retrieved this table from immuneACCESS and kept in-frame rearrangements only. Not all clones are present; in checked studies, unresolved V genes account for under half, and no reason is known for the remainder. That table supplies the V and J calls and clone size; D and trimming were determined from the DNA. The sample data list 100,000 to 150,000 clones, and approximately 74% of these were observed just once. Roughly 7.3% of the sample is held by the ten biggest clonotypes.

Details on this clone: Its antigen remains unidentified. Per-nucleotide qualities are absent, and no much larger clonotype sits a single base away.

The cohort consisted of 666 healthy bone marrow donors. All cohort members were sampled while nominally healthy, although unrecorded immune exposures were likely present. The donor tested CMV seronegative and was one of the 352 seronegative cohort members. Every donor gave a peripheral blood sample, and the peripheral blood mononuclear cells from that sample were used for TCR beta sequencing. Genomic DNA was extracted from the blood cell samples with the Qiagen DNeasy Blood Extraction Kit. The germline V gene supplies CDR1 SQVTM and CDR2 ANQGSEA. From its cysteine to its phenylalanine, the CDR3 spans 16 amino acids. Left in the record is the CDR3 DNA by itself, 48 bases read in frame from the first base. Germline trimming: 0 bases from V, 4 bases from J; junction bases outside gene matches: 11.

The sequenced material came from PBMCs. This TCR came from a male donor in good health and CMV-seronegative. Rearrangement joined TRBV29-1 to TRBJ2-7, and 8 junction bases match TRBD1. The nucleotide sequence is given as TGCAGCGTTGAAGATCCTCTGACCGGGACAGGATACGAGCAGTACTTC. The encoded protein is CSVEDPLTGTGYEQYF.